What follows describes a single T cell receptor (beta chain). What it binds is not known. This specimen belongs to a study of shared clonotypes between healthy human individuals. Study context: The plates for each donor numbered three CD4 naive, three CD4 memory, two CD8 naive and one CD8 memory.

Study-wide points: Sample collection involved blood only; tissue repertoires are likely different. Estimated clonotype richness was generally higher in naive than memory subsets.

The authors' processing: Filtering was not the same, since immunoSEQ gave junction-only sequences without quality scores. Clones were read by immunoSEQ multiplex PCR, and TCRdb kept only the in-frame ones, dropping some. The V and J calls and the clone size are those of that table, but D and trimming were determined from the DNA. The table records hundreds of thousands of clones, about 97% of them present only once. The ends were cut back, 5 bases at V and 1 base at J, with 12 bases in the middle. The CDR3 contains 15 residues. CDR1 is SEHNR and CDR2 is FQNEAQ in the germline V gene (reference sequence).

The genes are TRBV7-9 and TRBJ1-3; no clear D. Material: memory CD8+ T cells sorted from blood. Subset denoted: CD45RO+ cells pooled with CCR7-negative TemRA cells. This TCR came from a man aged 25-45 years in good health. The CDR3 DNA reads TGTGCCAGCAGCACCACTGAAGGGTCTGGAAACACCATATATTTT. It codes for CASSTTEGSGNTIYF.